Described below is a single T cell receptor (beta chain) sequence and its context. This clone's antigen is unknown. Per-base quality was not reported, and no clone a single base away is much larger than it. V is reduced by 0 bases and J by 2 bases, leaving a spacing of 8 bases between them. The germline V gene specifies MDHEN as CDR1 and SYDVKM as CDR2. From the cysteine up to the phenylalanine, the CDR3 has a length of 14 residues. The CDR3 DNA has 42 bases and is translated from base 1. The data originate from a study of early T cells in non-severe SARS-CoV-2 infection (dated by TCRdb to the early 2020s). About the study as a whole: Bulk RNA from unsorted whole blood was used for TCR sequencing, so alpha and beta chains could not be paired.

Set within a cohort of healthcare workers in London, UK, this nested case-control study involved weekly PCR testing of nasopharyngeal swabs along with blood sampling. Between 23 and 31 March 2020, the week of the UK lockdown, healthcare workers were enrolled and then followed up weekly for as long as 16 weeks. On the study overall, not on this receptor specifically: Matching against VDJdb was skewed toward anti-spike CD8 responses, likely underestimated virus-specific expansions, and missed private and CD4 specificities.

To prepare the library, 5' RACE was applied. TCRdb lists the instrument as NextSeq 500. In the TCR library protocol, unique molecular identifiers were attached to individual cDNA molecules to correct for PCR bias and sequencing error. Both TCR alpha and beta chains were sequenced, and tight co-correlation was observed between alpha and beta sequence abundances in each sample. The published analysis was carried out like this. Decombinator V4 was used to annotate the V gene, J gene and CDR3 of the TCR sequences. TCRs were defined as expanded if a significant change between any two time points was detected under a Poisson model with p below 0.0001. TCR abundances were normalised to the total number of TCRs sequenced per sample and expressed as counts per million. MAIT TCRs were defined by TRAV1-2 paired with TRAJ12, TRAJ20 or TRAJ33, and iNKT TCRs by TRAV10 paired with TRAJ18. VDJdb, accessed 1 November 2021, was searched for CMV, EBV and SARS-CoV-2 annotated TCRs, with TCRs annotated for multiple antigens excluded. Clones were called with MiXCR by TCRdb after fastp trimmed the public reads at Q25, and only in-frame beta chains were retained. Each entry merges the rows of one CDR3 protein and shows their most common DNA and genes. The authors' filters were not applied to this entry. The sample yields roughly 45,000 distinct CDR3 sequences; 6.2% were counted once. The ten largest clones take up around 7% of the sample.

The sequence derives from an adult who was a healthcare worker with PCR-confirmed SARS-CoV-2 infection or an uninfected control (not recorded which). Recombination linked TRBV28 to TRBJ2-7; matching of 6 bases hints at TRBD2 as the D gene. The sequences come from whole blood, collected at baseline. The encoded CDR3 is CASSLWSGPYEQYF. The sequenced DNA: TGTGCCAGCAGTTTATGGAGCGGGCCCTACGAGCAGTACTTC.